Included here is one T cell receptor (beta chain) sequence, with context. Sorted subsets were amplified in replicate PCRs using approximately 0.2 ug DNA, about 30,000 T cell genomes. TCRdb's copy holds only in-frame clones and misses some; the assay was immunoSEQ multiplex PCR. The data hold around 2,000,000 clones, with approximately 94% observed a single time. Germline V lookup: CDR1 LNHDA, CDR2 SQIVND (reference sequence). The V end was cut by 5 bases, the J end by 9 bases, with 11 bases between. This CDR3 has 12 residues. The source of the sample is a study of shared clonotypes between healthy human individuals. CD8 cells classed as naive were CD45RO-negative and positively selected for CCR7, excluding terminally differentiated effector memory CD45RA+ cells.

The chain links TRBV19 to TRBJ2-1; D possibly corresponds to TRBD1 (5 bases). This TCR was recovered from a man between 18 and 29 years old in good health. The sequenced sample was naive CD8+ T cells sorted from blood. CDR3: CASSSKQVEQFF. The CDR3 DNA reads as TGTGCCAGTAGTTCCAAACAGGTTGAGCAGTTCTTC.